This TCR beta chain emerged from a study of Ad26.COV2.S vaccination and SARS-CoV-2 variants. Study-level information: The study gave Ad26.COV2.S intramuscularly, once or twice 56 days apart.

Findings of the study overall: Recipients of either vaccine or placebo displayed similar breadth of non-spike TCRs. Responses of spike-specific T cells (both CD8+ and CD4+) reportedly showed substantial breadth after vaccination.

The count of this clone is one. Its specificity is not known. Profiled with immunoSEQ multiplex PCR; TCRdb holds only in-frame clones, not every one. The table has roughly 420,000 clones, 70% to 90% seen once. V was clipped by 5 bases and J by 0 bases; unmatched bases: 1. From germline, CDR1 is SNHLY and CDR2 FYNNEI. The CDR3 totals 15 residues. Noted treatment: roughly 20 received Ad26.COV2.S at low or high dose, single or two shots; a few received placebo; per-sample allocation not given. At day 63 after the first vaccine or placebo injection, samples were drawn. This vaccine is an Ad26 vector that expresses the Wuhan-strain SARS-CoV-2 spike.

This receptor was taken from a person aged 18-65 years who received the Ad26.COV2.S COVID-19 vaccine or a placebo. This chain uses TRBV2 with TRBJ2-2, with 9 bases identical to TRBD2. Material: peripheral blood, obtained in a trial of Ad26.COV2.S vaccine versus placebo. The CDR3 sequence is CASSRGGANTGELFF. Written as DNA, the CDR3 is TGTGCCAGCAGTCGCGGGGGGGCGAACACCGGGGAGCTGTTTTTT.